Listed below are T cell receptor beta chains from one sample, sequenced in a study of shared clonotypes between healthy human individuals. Here immunoSEQ multiplex PCR was the method, and the copy in TCRdb shows in-frame clones only, minus some. The sample has nearly 1,000,000 clones, around 80% seen once. The sequenced sample was memory CD4+ T cells sorted from blood. The receptor set was obtained from a man younger than 35 in good health. The CDR3 runs from the conserved cysteine through the conserved F or W. The order of the fields is D gene, J gene, clone size, V gene, CDR3 protein, CDR3 DNA. The D gene is left open where the match is weak. Part of the rows lack a size; the others show once, few, many or a class for expanded clones.

>.|TRBJ2-7|.|TRBV5-1
CASSGVSYEQYF
TGCGCCAGCAGCGGGGTCTCCTACGAGCAGTACTTC
>.|TRBJ1-1|.|TRBV6-1
CATASGQGGNTEAFF
TGTGCCACCGCCTCGGGGCAGGGCGGTAACACTGAAGCTTTCTTT
>TRBD1|TRBJ2-5|.|TRBV11-2
CASYEFGTGETQYF
TGTGCCAGCTACGAATTCGGGACAGGGGAGACCCAGTACTTC
>.|TRBJ2-7|.|TRBV30
CAWRESLEQYF
TGTGCCTGGAGAGAATCACTCGAGCAGTACTTC
>.|TRBJ1-4|.|TRBV6-1
CASSEAGGYNEKLFF
TGTGCCAGCAGTGAGGCGGGGGGATATAATGAAAAACTGTTTTTT
>.|TRBJ2-3|.|TRBV7-3
CASSSTGITTDTQYF
TGTGCCAGCAGCTCCACAGGGATTACCACAGATACGCAGTATTTT
>.|TRBJ2-5|once|TRBV5-4
CASSLGRETQYF
TGTGCCAGCAGCTTGGGGCGGGAGACCCAGTACTTC
>TRBD2|TRBJ2-1|once|TRBV30
CAWIYREGSNEQFF
TGTGCCTGGATTTACCGGGAGGGTAGCAATGAGCAGTTCTTC
>.|TRBJ1-1|.|TRBV6-1
CASSELFTVNTEAFF
TGTGCCAGCAGTGAACTCTTTACGGTGAACACTGAAGCTTTCTTT
>.|TRBJ2-2|.|TRBV30
CAWSSGTTTGELFF
TGTGCCTGGAGTTCCGGGACCACCACCGGGGAGCTGTTTTTT
>TRBD2|TRBJ2-7|.|TRBV4-1
CASSSLAGGYEQYF
TGCGCCAGCAGCTCACTAGCGGGAGGTTACGAGCAGTACTTC
>.|TRBJ1-1|.|TRBV6-5
CASRGQLFAEAFF
TGTGCCAGCAGAGGTCAGCTGTTCGCTGAAGCTTTCTTT
>.|TRBJ2-7|.|TRBV18
CASSDSASYEQYF
TGTGCCAGCTCAGACTCGGCCTCCTACGAGCAGTACTTC
>TRBD2|TRBJ2-7|.|TRBV2
CASSRDGGKEQYF
TGTGCCAGCAGCCGGGACGGGGGGAAAGAGCAGTACTTC
>.|TRBJ2-1|.|TRBV7-2
CASSLAGGWYNEQFF
TGTGCCAGCAGCTTAGCGGGAGGTTGGTACAATGAGCAGTTCTTC
>.|TRBJ1-4|.|TRBV18
CASSPPGTGMGEKLFF
TGTGCCAGCTCACCACCCGGGACGGGAATGGGAGAAAAACTGTTTTTT
>TRBD2|TRBJ2-2|.|TRBV7-9
CASSPAGLEAGELFF
TGTGCCAGCAGCCCCGCGGGACTAGAGGCCGGGGAGCTGTTTTTT
>TRBD1|TRBJ1-5|.|TRBV19
CASSIKGGGARQGSNQPQHF
TGTGCCAGTAGTATAAAAGGAGGGGGGGCCCGACAGGGCAGCAATCAGCCCCAGCATTTT
>.|TRBJ2-2|few|TRBV18
CASSQEKNTGELFF
TGTGCCAGCTCACAGGAGAAGAACACCGGGGAGCTGTTTTTT
>TRBD2|TRBJ2-7|.|TRBV6-1
CASSDAGLAGGPSYEQYF
TGTGCCAGCAGTGATGCGGGACTAGCGGGAGGGCCTTCCTACGAGCAGTACTTC
>TRBD2|TRBJ2-5|.|TRBV5-1
CASSLGTTSGGSETQYF
TGCGCCAGCAGCTTGGGAACTACTAGCGGGGGGTCGGAGACCCAGTACTTC
>TRBD1|TRBJ1-1|.|TRBV11-2
CASSLRDRGNTEAFF
TGTGCCAGCAGCCTCCGGGACAGGGGCAACACTGAAGCTTTCTTT
>TRBD2|TRBJ2-5|.|TRBV10-3
CATQPSSGIETQYF
TGTGCCACCCAACCCTCTAGCGGGATAGAGACCCAGTACTTC
>.|TRBJ2-7|.|TRBV28
CASTTGPLSSYEQYF
TGTGCCAGCACCACCGGACCGCTAAGCTCCTACGAGCAGTACTTC
>.|TRBJ2-3|.|TRBV5-1
CASSLGSGSFTDTQYF
TGCGCCAGCAGCTTGGGGAGCGGCAGCTTCACAGATACGCAGTATTTT
>.|TRBJ1-2|.|TRBV30
CAWSLGVSRGYTF
TGTGCCTGGAGCCTAGGGGTGTCCAGAGGCTACACCTTC